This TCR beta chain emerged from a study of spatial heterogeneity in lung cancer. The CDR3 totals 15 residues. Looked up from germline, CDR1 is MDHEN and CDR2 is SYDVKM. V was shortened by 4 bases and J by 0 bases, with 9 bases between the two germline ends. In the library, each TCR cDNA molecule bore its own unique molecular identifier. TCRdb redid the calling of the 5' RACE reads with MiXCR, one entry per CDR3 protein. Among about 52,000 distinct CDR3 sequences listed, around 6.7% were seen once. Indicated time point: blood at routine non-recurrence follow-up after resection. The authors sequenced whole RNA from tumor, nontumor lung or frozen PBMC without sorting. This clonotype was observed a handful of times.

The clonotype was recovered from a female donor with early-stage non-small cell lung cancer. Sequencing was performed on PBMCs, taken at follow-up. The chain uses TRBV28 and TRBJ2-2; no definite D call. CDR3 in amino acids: CASSSTGPNTGELFF. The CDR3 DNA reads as TGTGCCAGCAGTTCGACCGGCCCGAACACCGGGGAGCTGTTTTTT.